This TCR beta chain was identified in a study of blood T cell repertoires in COVID-19. Study-wide background: Spain, Italy and the United States supplied samples that represented acute and convalescent COVID-19.

Produced via immunoSEQ multiplex PCR; TCRdb's table is partial and in-frame only. Of about 130,000 clones in the sample, 75% to 85% were seen once. This clone was detected only a few times. The CDR3 is 14 amino acids. J was trimmed by 9 bases and V by 1 base; bases with no gene match: 6. Per the germline V gene, CDR1 is SGHTS and CDR2 is YDEGEE. The genes are TRBV5-8 and TRBJ2-1; 8 bases fit TRBD2. Sequencing was done on a sample of peripheral blood. The sequence was obtained from a woman aged 50 to 65 with acute or convalescent COVID-19. This CDR3 reads CASSLTSGPVEQFF. The CDR3, as DNA: TGTGCCAGCAGCTTGACTAGCGGACCAGTTGAGCAGTTCTTC.